This T cell receptor (beta chain) emerged from a study of T cells in localized non-small cell lung cancer (dated by TCRdb to the early 2020s). About the study as a whole: T cell repertoires of fewer than 250 early-stage NSCLC patients were analyzed, with tumors being compared against uninvolved tumor-adjacent lungs. The cohort was made up of 236 treatment-naive NSCLC patients whose localized lung tumors had been resected. The mean age of the NSCLC patients was about 62 years, with approximately 130 men and 85 to 110 women.

CDR1 and CDR2 are drawn from the germline V gene (reference sequence): LNHDA, SQIVND. V is shortened by 5 bases, J by 5 bases, and the region joining them spans 18 bases. The CDR3 sequence holds 15 residues, the cysteine and phenylalanine included. Only the CDR3 DNA is retained, 45 bases long and in frame from the first base. TCR beta CDR3 regions were sequenced from DNA using the immunoSEQ Assay. On the study's bioinformatics: To compute T cell density, TCR beta template counts were normalized to usable DNA, which was estimated by amplifying housekeeping genes. Richness was estimated with the preseqR package, extrapolating to 400,000 templates for PBMC samples and 120,000 templates for tissue samples. Clonality was defined as one minus Pielou's evenness. Tissue-enriched TCRs were identified by differential abundance testing using productive amino-acid clonotypes, minimum total count 5 and alpha 0.1. The Jaccard Index and the Morisita Overlap Index were used to measure how much the repertoires overlapped between compartments. GLIPH clustered TCR beta CDR3s with public tetramer-defined viral CDR3s; viral motifs required at least three viral sequences plus V-gene enrichment. TCRdb provides this immuneACCESS table in a form limited to in-frame rearrangements. Some clones are lacking; in checked studies, under half of them reflect an unresolved V gene, and why the rest are absent is not known. D and trimming were read from the DNA, whereas the V and J calls and clone size are those reported in that table. Recorded for this sample are under 20,000 clones; 75% to 95% of them occurred a single time. Less than 4.5% of the sample rests with the top ten.

At diagnosis, tumor, uninvolved tumor-adjacent lung and peripheral blood were collected and then preserved as a mix of FFPE and fresh-frozen material. For TCR repertoire profiling, the blood samples were analyzed as peripheral blood mononuclear cells. This clone has a handful of counts. There is no known antigen for this receptor. Per-base quality was not reported, and no clone a single base away is much larger than it. On the study overall, not on this receptor specifically: The highest T cell clonality was observed in uninvolved tumor-adjacent lung, where clonality exceeded that of tumor, suggesting that antigenic responses were more focused in uninvolved tumor-adjacent lung. Because the study design was exploratory, TCR variables were selected using unadjusted p-values without false-discovery rate correction. Longer overall survival was associated with higher T cell density in blood, whereas shorter survival was associated with higher clonality in adjacent lung. Of the top 100 tumor clones, a median of roughly 56 were detected in paired uninvolved adjacent lung; around 27 were also among that lung's top 100. Because multi-region tumor sequencing was not performed, intratumor heterogeneity could not be ruled out.

Sequences were derived from peripheral blood, sampled before any cancer treatment. The clonotype was recovered from a male donor aged 60 or older with stage I squamous cell lung carcinoma. Recombination connected TRBV19 to TRBJ1-2, with no confident D gene call. CDR3 sequence: CASSPTSDRRYGYTF. The nucleotides read TGTGCCAGTAGTCCAACTTCCGATAGGAGATATGGCTACACCTTC.